What follows is one T cell receptor (beta chain) and its context. The antigen it recognizes is unknown. No base quality values were provided; no much bigger clone lies one nucleotide off. The sample's treatment or condition label, in plain terms: in vitro stimulation with specific CMV peptide epitopes to enrich CMV-specific T cells. The data derive from a study of T cell repertoires in cytomegalovirus infection (dated by TCRdb to 2018 to 2020). With respect to the entire study: The peptide stimulations were aimed at well-studied HLA-B-restricted epitopes as well as recently identified HLA-C-restricted CMV epitopes, whose presentation resists viral immunomodulation. Because public TCR beta signatures pointed to carriage of CMV infection together with the matching HLA type, the HLA type of each donor mattered for the analysis.

For sequencing, an Illumina HiSeq 1500 was employed. The public reads were quality trimmed at Q25 with fastp and then assembled into clones with MiXCR by TCRdb, keeping productive beta chains. One record per CDR3 amino acid sequence lists the most common genes and DNA. Present in this sample are roughly 730,000 distinct CDR3 sequences, around 32% of which were seen just once. The ten largest clones represent about 20% of the sample. Results and caveats for the whole study, not just this receptor: In both this cohort and an independent cohort of several hundred donors, the cumulative frequency of public TCR beta family members distinguished carriers of CMV infection plus the relevant HLA type. In the ex vivo response, HLA-C-restricted CMV-specific TCR beta clonotypes were dominant, and in two of eight donors the single most frequent clonotype came from this HLA-C-restricted group.

This sequence was found in a human donor in good health (CMV status not recorded). Some clones in this sample may be carry-over from other donors' samples. Sample: cultured PBMCs, taken from culture after CMV antigen stimulation.

The CDR3 is CASREQHNYGYTF. At the DNA level, the sequence is TGTGCCAGCAGAGAACAGCATAACTATGGCTACACCTTC. The chain was built from TRBV6-1 and TRBJ1-2; the D segment cannot be called with confidence. The germline V gene sets CDR1 to MNHNS and CDR2 to SASEGT. The CDR3 goes from the cysteine to the phenylalanine over 13 residues. Solely the CDR3 DNA is kept, with 39 bases framed from the first base. Between the V and J ends, shortened by 6 bases and 1 base respectively, the junction contains 9 bases.